This TCR beta chain was profiled in a study of early T cells in non-severe SARS-CoV-2 infection. TCRdb reanalysed the 5' RACE reads using MiXCR and keeps one entry per CDR3 protein. The sample yields some 87,000 distinct CDR3 sequences, about 13% seen once. CDR1 LGHNA and CDR2 YSLEER come from the germline V gene. V gave up 1 base and J gave up 5 bases; unmatched junction bases: 3. The CDR3 runs 14 residues. The V call is TRBV4-3, the J call TRBJ1-1; 8 bases are a match to TRBD1. The material sequenced was whole blood. The clonotype comes from an adult who was a healthcare worker with PCR-confirmed SARS-CoV-2 infection or an uninfected control (not recorded which). The CDR3 sequence is CASSQVTGGTEAFF. Here the CDR3 DNA reads TGCGCCAGCAGCCAAGTTACAGGGGGAACTGAAGCTTTCTTT.